The table lists the clone carrying this T cell receptor beta chain with many counts. The antigen is undetermined. The data were taken from a study of T cells in Graves' hyperthyroidism and ophthalmopathy. Study-level results: Clonotypes that were expanded in thyroid above 0.001 mostly appeared in blood too. Classification by a 13 V-J model distinguished ophthalmopathy from stable hyperthyroidism.

Trimming took off 2 bases at V and 3 bases at J, with 16 bases between the two ends. The germline CDR1 and CDR2 sequences are LGHDT and YNNKEL (reference sequence). This CDR3 has 17 amino acids. The study enrolled patients aged 18 to 65 with newly diagnosed hyperthyroidism of under 2 months' duration. More than 9.5 ml fresh peripheral blood yielded the PBMCs. RNA transcripts served as the template for amplifying TCR beta CDR3 regions. The HTBI primer set drove a first-round RT-PCR of the TCR CDR3. TCRdb redid the calling of the multiplex PCR reads with MiXCR, one entry per CDR3 protein. This table holds approximately 420,000 distinct CDR3 sequences, approximately 14% found once.

The sample was blood. J is TRBJ1-4 and V is TRBV3-1, with D possibly being TRBD1 (5 bases). The clonotype was recovered from a woman between 18 and 29 years old with Graves' hyperthyroidism. Here the CDR3 DNA reads TGTGCCAGCAGCCAATTGGGGCCCTCCGGGGCTAATGAAAAACTGTTTTTT. Protein sequence: CASSQLGPSGANEKLFF.